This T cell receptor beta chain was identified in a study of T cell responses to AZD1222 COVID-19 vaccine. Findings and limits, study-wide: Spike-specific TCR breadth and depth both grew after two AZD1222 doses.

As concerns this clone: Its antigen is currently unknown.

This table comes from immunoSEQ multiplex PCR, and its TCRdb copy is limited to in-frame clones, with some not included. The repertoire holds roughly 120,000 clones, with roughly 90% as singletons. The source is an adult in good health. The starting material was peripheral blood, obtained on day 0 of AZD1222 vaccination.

The CDR3 nucleotides read TGCGCCAGCAGCGTAACTAGTGGAATAATAGAGACCCAGTACTTC. Translating gives CASSVTSGIIETQYF. The V gene is TRBV5-1, the J gene TRBJ2-5; TRBD2 is a possible D gene (5 bases). CDR3 size: 15 residues. CDR1 SGHRS and CDR2 YFSETQ come from the germline V gene. Trimming took 4 bases from V and 4 from J, leaving 17 bases between them.